This T cell receptor beta chain was sequenced for a study of T-cell memory formation after mild COVID-19. General study points: Prior to infection, memory already included some responding clones, suggesting cross-reactive memory joined. Among CD4+ contracting clones, most were CM and EM, and CD8+ ones EMRA.

On this clonotype: The antigen is not known.

Trimming removed 3 bases at V and 8 bases at J, with 13 bases between. CDR1 and CDR2 from the germline V gene are GTSNPN and SVGIG (reference sequence). This CDR3 has 12 amino acids. One entry per CDR3 protein results from TCRdb running MiXCR on the 5' RACE reads. The data show about 150,000 distinct CDR3 sequences, roughly 15% seen once. The receptor comes from an adult woman who had mild COVID-19 (a few samples of this study predate the infection). Cell type and time point are not known. This chain joins TRBV30 and TRBJ1-1, with unresolved D. Sequenced material: PBMCs or a T cell subset sorted from them (not recorded which). The CDR3 DNA follows: TGTGCCTGGAGAACCAGCACCGCAGAAGCTTTCTTT. Protein sequence: CAWRTSTAEAFF.